The TCR beta chain described here comes from a study of a mutant IDH1 vaccine in newly diagnosed glioma. Across the study: Treated patients showed a male proportion of roughly 62%, a female proportion of around 40%, and a mean age of about 44 years. Antecedent treatment encompassed radiotherapy, temozolomide, or their combination; the majority received both. Points from the study as a whole: Pseudoprogression appeared unlinked to shifts in leading peripheral T cell clonotypes.

Remarks on this clone: Its antigen remains unknown.

The time point: week 47, end of study. Every vaccination contained 300 ug of the mutant IDH1 20-mer peptide and was paired with topical imiquimod. Each of the donors came in with new WHO grade 3 or 4 astrocytomas that were IDH1-mutant and ATRX-lost. This CDR3 has 14 residues. V shed 0 bases and J 6 bases; nucleotides not matched to a gene: 7. Germline lookup yields CDR1 GTSNPN and CDR2 SVGIG (reference sequence). Only in-frame clones appear in the TCRdb table, and some are missing; sequencing was by immunoSEQ multiplex PCR. The top ten clones hold approximately 0.8% of a sample with about 90,000 clones, 89% of them seen once.

V and J are TRBV30 and TRBJ1-1; TRBD1 matches at 7 bases. The source is a woman between 45 and 65 years old with glioma. Sequencing used PBMCs, obtained from a glioma patient whose treatment included an IDH1 peptide vaccine. The CDR3 loop reads CAWSVAPQGAEAFF. As DNA, the CDR3 is TGTGCCTGGAGTGTAGCTCCCCAGGGGGCTGAAGCTTTCTTT. Drawing the rest from reference TRBV30 and TRBJ1-1, the complete variable domain is SQTIHQWPATLVQPVGSPLSLECTVEGTSNPNLYWYRQAAGRGLQLLFYSVGIGQISSEVPQNLSASRPQDRQFILSSKKLLLSDSGFYLCAWSVAPQGAEAFFGQGTRLTVV.